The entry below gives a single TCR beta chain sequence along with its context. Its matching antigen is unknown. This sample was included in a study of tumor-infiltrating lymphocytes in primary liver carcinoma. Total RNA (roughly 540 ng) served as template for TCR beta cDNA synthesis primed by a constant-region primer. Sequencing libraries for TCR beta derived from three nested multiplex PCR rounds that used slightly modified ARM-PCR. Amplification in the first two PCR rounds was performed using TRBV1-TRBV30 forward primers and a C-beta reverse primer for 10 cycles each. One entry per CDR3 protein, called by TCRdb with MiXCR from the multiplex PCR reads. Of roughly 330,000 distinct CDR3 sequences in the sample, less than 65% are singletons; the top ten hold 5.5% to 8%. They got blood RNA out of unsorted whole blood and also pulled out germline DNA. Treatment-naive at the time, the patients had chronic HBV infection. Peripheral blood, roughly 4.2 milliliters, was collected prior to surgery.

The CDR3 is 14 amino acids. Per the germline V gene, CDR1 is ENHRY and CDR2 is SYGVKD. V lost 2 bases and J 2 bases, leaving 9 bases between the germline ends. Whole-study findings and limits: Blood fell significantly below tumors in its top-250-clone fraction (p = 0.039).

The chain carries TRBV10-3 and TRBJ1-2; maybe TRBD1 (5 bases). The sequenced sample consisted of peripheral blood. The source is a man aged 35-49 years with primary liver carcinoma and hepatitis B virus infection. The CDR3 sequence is CAISEGGLNYGYTF. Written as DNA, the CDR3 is TGTGCCATCAGTGAGGGGGGTCTAAACTATGGCTACACCTTC.